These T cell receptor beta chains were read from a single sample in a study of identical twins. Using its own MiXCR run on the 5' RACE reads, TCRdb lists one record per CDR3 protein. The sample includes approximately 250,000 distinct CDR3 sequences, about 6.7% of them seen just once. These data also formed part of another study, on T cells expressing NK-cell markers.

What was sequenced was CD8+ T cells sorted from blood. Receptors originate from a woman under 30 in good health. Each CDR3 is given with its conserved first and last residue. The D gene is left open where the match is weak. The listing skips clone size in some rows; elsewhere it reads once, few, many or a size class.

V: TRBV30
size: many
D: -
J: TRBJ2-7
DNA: TGTGCCTGTTCCGATCGACAGGAGCAGTACTTC
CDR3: CACSDRQEQYF

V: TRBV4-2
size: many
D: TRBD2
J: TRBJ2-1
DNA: TGTGCCAGCAGCCAGGATCGGACTAGCGGTAGCTCCTACAATGAGCAGTTCTTC
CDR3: CASSQDRTSGSSYNEQFF

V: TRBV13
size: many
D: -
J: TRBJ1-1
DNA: TGTGCCAGCAGCCCAGCTGGACAGCTCATGAACACTGAAGCTTTCTTT
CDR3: CASSPAGQLMNTEAFF

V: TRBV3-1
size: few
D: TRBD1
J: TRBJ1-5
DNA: TGTGCCAGCAGCAAGACAGGGGCAGGTCAGCCCCAGCATTTT
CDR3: CASSKTGAGQPQHF

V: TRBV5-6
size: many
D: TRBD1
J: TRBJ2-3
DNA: TGTGCCAGCAGCCCAGGGACAGCAGATACGCAGTATTTT
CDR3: CASSPGTADTQYF

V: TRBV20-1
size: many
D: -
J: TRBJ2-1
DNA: TGCAGTGCTCCCTTAGTCGGTGAGCAGTTCTTC
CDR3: CSAPLVGEQFF

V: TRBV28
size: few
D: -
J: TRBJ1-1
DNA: TGTGCCAGCAGTTTTCCACGGGGGCGTGTAGCTGAAGCTTTCTTT
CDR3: CASSFPRGRVAEAFF

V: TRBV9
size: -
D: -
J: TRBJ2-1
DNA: TGTGCCAGCAGCGCAGTAACCCGAGACGAGCAGTTCTTC
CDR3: CASSAVTRDEQFF

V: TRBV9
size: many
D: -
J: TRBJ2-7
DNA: TGTGCCAGCAGCGTAGATGGCACGGAGGGCTACGAGCAGTACTTC
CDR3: CASSVDGTEGYEQYF

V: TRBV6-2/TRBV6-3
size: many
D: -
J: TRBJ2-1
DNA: TGTGCCAGCAGTTTCGGACAGTCTGAGCAGTTCTTC
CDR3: CASSFGQSEQFF

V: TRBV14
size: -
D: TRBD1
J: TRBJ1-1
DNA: TGTGCCAGCAGCAAACAGGGGGCGAACACTGAAGCTTTCTTT
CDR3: CASSKQGANTEAFF

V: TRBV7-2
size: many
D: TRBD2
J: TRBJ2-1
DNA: TGTGCCAGCAGCTTATCGGGACTAGTAACAGGCGAGCAGTTCTTC
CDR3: CASSLSGLVTGEQFF

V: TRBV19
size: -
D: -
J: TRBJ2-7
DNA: TGTGCCAGTAGTATCGAGGGAGCTAGGAACGAGCAGTACTTC
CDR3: CASSIEGARNEQYF

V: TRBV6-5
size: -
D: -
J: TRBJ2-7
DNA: TGTGCCAGCAGTTACCTAGGGAACGAGCAGTACTTC
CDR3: CASSYLGNEQYF

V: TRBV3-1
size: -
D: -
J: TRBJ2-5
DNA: TGTGCCAGCAGCCAAGATGGGAGTCTCGGCCTCCAAGAGACCCAGTACTTC
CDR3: CASSQDGSLGLQETQYF

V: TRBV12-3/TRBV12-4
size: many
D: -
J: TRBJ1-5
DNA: TGTGCCAGCACTCGGGAGAAAGGTCAGCCCCAGCATTTT
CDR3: CASTREKGQPQHF

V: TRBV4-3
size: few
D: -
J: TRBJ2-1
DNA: TGCGCCAGCAGCCACATCAACGATGAGCAGTTCTTC
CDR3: CASSHINDEQFF

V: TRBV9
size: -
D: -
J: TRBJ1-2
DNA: TGTGCCAGCAGCGCCTGGACTAATGGCTACACCTTC
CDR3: CASSAWTNGYTF

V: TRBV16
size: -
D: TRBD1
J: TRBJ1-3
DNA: TGTGCCAGCAGCCAGCCGGCCGGGACAGGGTCTTTACAGGACACCATATATTTT
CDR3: CASSQPAGTGSLQDTIYF

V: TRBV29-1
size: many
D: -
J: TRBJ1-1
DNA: TGCAGCGTTGTTTATCCTGGTTTGGCTTTCTTT
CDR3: CSVVYPGLAFF

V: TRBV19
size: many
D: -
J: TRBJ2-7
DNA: TGTGCCAGTAGTATCAGGGACTTCTACGAGCAGTACTTC
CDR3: CASSIRDFYEQYF

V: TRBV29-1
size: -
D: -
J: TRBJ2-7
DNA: TGCAGCGTTGTGGAACAGGATGCCTACGAGCAGTACTTC
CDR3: CSVVEQDAYEQYF

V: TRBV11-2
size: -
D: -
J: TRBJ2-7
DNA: TGTGCCAGCAGCGCAAAAAACGGGGGTTACGAGCAGTACTTC
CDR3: CASSAKNGGYEQYF

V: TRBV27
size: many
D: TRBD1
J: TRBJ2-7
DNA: TGTGCCAGCAGCGTGAGGGACAGGGCACCCTCCTACGAGCAGTACTTC
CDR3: CASSVRDRAPSYEQYF

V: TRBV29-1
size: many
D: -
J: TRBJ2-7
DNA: TGCAGCGTTGAGGGGAACAGCCCCGAGCAGTACTTC
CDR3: CSVEGNSPEQYF

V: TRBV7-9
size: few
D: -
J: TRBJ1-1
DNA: TGTGCCAGCAGCTTAGAGGGGATTCGCACTGAAGCTTTCTTT
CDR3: CASSLEGIRTEAFF

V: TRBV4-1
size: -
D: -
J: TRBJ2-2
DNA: TGCGCCAGCAGCCACGGGCTATGGACCCCCGGGGAGCTGTTTTTT
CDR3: CASSHGLWTPGELFF

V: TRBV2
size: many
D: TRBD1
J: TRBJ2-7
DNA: TGTGCCAGCACCCCCCGGGGGACAGGGGCAAACGAGCAGTACTTC
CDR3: CASTPRGTGANEQYF

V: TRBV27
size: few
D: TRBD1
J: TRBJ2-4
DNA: TGTGCCAGCAGTCACCCGGGACAGTTAGCCAAAAACATTCAGTACTTC
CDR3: CASSHPGQLAKNIQYF

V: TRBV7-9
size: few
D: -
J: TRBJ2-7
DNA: TGTGCCAGCAGCGTTACAGCGGCGGCCTACGAGCAGTACTTC
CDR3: CASSVTAAAYEQYF

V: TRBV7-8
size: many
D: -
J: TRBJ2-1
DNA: TGTGCCAGCAGCATACCCTACCACAGGGAGCAGTTCTTC
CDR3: CASSIPYHREQFF

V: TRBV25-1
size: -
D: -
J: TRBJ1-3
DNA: TGTGCCAGCAGTGAGGGGATCTCTGGAAACACCATATATTTT
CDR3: CASSEGISGNTIYF

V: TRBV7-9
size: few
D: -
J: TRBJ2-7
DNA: TGTGCCAGCGGAGGTATTTTCTCCTACGAGCAGTACTTC
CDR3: CASGGIFSYEQYF

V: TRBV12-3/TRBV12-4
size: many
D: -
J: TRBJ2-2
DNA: TGTGCCAGCAGTCCCCGGGGAGGGGAGCTGTTTTTT
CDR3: CASSPRGGELFF

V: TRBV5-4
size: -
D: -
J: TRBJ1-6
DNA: TGTGCCAGCAGCTTGGGGGGATTGGGGAGCTCCTATAATTCACCCCTCCACTTT
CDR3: CASSLGGLGSSYNSPLHF

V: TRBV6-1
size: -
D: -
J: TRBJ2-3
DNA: TGTGCCAGCGGGTGGACAGCCACAGATACGCAGTATTTT
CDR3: CASGWTATDTQYF

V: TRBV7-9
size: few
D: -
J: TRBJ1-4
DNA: TGTGCCAGCAGCTTACCGGGACTGTCGGAAAAACTGTTTTTT
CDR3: CASSLPGLSEKLFF

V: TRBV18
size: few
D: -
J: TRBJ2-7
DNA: TGTGCCAGCTCACCACCGATAGAAAGCGAGCAGTACTTC
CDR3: CASSPPIESEQYF